The 5 T cell receptor beta chains reported below all come from one sample, sequenced in a study of OX40 agonist ivuxolimab in advanced cancers. Generated by immunoSEQ multiplex PCR, the TCRdb table keeps only in-frame clones and is missing some. Counted here are approximately 6,900 clones, about 76% occurring once; the ten biggest clones make up around a quarter. Sequencing was performed on CD4+ or CD8+ T cells sorted from blood, taken in a trial of the OX40 agonist ivuxolimab. The source of these receptors is an adult with an advanced solid tumor such as melanoma, head and neck, liver or kidney cancer.

The chain combines TRBV7-9 with TRBJ2-1; 7 positions agree with TRBD2. Trimming cost V 5 bases and J 8 bases; bases outside gene matches: 6. The CDR3 has 13 amino acids. Germline assignment: CDR1 SEHNR and CDR2 FQNEAQ (reference sequence). The CDR3 region has the DNA TGTGCCAGCAGCCCCACTAGCGACTATGAGCAGTTCTTC. Encoded protein: CASSPTSDYEQFF.

V usage is TRBV7-9 and J usage is TRBJ2-6; 7 bases are a match to TRBD2. The CDR3 is 18 residues long. CDR1 and CDR2 from the germline V gene are SEHNR and FQNEAQ (reference sequence). Trimming cost V 3 bases and J 0 bases; bases outside gene matches: 8. As DNA, the CDR3 is TGTGCCAGCAGCTTCCGGGGGAGGGATCGCTCTGGGGCCAACGTCCTGACTTTC. This codes for CASSFRGRDRSGANVLTF. Using reference TRBV7-9 and TRBJ2-6 for the parts outside the CDR3, the full variable domain is DTGVSQNPRHKITKRGQNVTFRCDPISEHNRLYWYRQTLGQGPEFLTYFQNEAQLEKSRLLSDRFSAERPKGSFSTLEIQRTEQGDSAMYLCASSFRGRDRSGANVLTFGAGSRLTVL.

V and J are TRBV19 and TRBJ1-1, with D perhaps TRBD1 (5 bases). Trimming shortened V by 6 bases and J by 7 bases, and 18 bases separated the two germline ends. Germline V gene lookup returns CDR1 LNHDA and CDR2 SQIVND (reference sequence). This CDR3 is 14 amino acids long. The CDR3: CASRWRGTGGEAFF. CDR3 DNA: TGTGCCAGTAGATGGAGGGGAACGGGGGGTGAAGCTTTCTTT. Combining the CDR3 with reference TRBV19 and TRBJ1-1 gives the whole variable domain DGGITQSPKYLFRKEGQNVTLSCEQNLNHDAMYWYRQDPGQGLRLIYYSQIVNDFQKGDIAEGYSVSREKKESFPLTVTSAQKNPTAFYLCASRWRGTGGEAFFGQGTRLTVV.

V and J are TRBV18 and TRBJ1-2; TRBD1 agrees at 8 bases. CDR1 and CDR2 from the germline V gene are KGHSH and LQKENI. J was trimmed by 7 bases and V by 1 base; bases with no gene match: 8. The CDR3 is 15 amino acids. The CDR3 spells CASSPLGQERGGYTF. In nucleotides, the CDR3 is TGTGCCAGCTCACCACTGGGACAGGAACGGGGTGGCTACACCTTC.

By share, this clone ranks as medium-sized. The rearrangement uses TRBV7-8 and TRBJ1-1; TRBD1 might be the D (6 bases). This CDR3 comprises 15 residues. Germline loops: CDR1 SGHVS, CDR2 FQNEAQ. The ends were cut back, 3 bases at V and 4 bases at J, with 15 bases in the middle. CDR3 in amino acids: CASSLGTGSVTEAFF. The CDR3 nucleotides are TGTGCCAGCAGCTTGGGTACAGGGAGCGTCACTGAAGCTTTCTTT. The full variable domain, its missing parts supplied by reference TRBV7-8 and TRBJ1-1, is GAGVSQSPRYKVAKRGQDVALRCDPISGHVSLFWYQQALGQGPEFLTYFQNEAQLDKSGLPSDRFFAERPEGSVSTLKIQRTQQEDSAVYLCASSLGTGSVTEAFFGQGTRLTVV.